A selection of T cell receptor beta chains follows, all from one sample in a study of blood T cell repertoires in COVID-19. Method: immunoSEQ multiplex PCR; TCRdb's copy keeps in-frame clones and lacks some. The data hold under 35,000 clones, with 80% observed a single time. The sample comprised peripheral blood. The receptors here all came from a man older than 75 with acute or convalescent COVID-19. Both conserved end residues are part of each CDR3. D genes are given only for firm matches. Clone size is given for some rows only: seen once, a few or many times, or a class if the clone is expanded.

d_call,j_call,v_call,clone_size,cdr3_nt,cdr3_aa
NA,TRBJ2-7,TRBV10-3,once,TGTGCCATCAGTGAGCACAGGGAGTTGGGCGAGCAGTACTTC,CAISEHRELGEQYF
NA,TRBJ2-3,TRBV3-1/TRBV3-2,NA,TGTGCCAGCAGCACAAGCGGTTCTAGCACAGATACGCAGTATTTT,CASSTSGSSTDTQYF
NA,TRBJ1-4,TRBV6-4,NA,TGTGCCAGCAGTGTCAACGCGGGGTTTAATGAAAAACTGTTTTTT,CASSVNAGFNEKLFF
TRBD1,TRBJ1-4,TRBV29-1,NA,TGCAGCGTTTGGGACAGGGGAAGGGAAAAACTGTTTTTT,CSVWDRGREKLFF
NA,TRBJ1-5,TRBV12-3/TRBV12-4,few,TGTGCCAGCAGTTTAAGCCGGGATCAGCCCCAGCATTTT,CASSLSRDQPQHF
NA,TRBJ2-2,TRBV3-1/TRBV3-2,medium-sized,TGTGCCAGCAGCCAAGAATTGGAACAGGGCCCCGCGAACACCGGGGAGCTGTTTTTT,CASSQELEQGPANTGELFF
TRBD1,TRBJ1-1,TRBV6-5,NA,TGTGCCAGCAGTTACGATGGACAGGTGAACACTGAAGCTTTCTTT,CASSYDGQVNTEAFF
TRBD1,TRBJ2-2,TRBV18,NA,TGTGCCAGCTCACCCGTCGGACAGGGGGGCACCGGGGAGCTGTTTTTT,CASSPVGQGGTGELFF
TRBD2,TRBJ2-5,TRBV5-1,NA,TGCGCCAGCAGCTCCGGACTAGCGGGAGATTCGGAGACCCAGTACTTC,CASSSGLAGDSETQYF
TRBD1,TRBJ2-7,TRBV5-8,once,TGTGCCAGCAGCTCCGGGACAGGGACCTACGAGCAGTACTTC,CASSSGTGTYEQYF
NA,TRBJ1-1,TRBV18,once,TGTGCCAGCTCCCCTCCGACAGGCGCGAACGCTGAAGCTTTCTTT,CASSPPTGANAEAFF
TRBD2,TRBJ2-7,TRBV6-5,NA,TGTGCCAGCAGGCCGACTAGCGGGGCCTCCTACGAGCAGTACTTC,CASRPTSGASYEQYF
NA,TRBJ2-1,TRBV19,NA,TGTGCCAGTAGTATAGCTGGGGGGGGCCATACCTACAATGAGCAGTTCTTC,CASSIAGGGHTYNEQFF
NA,TRBJ1-5,TRBV7-2,NA,TGTGCCAGCAGCTTAGACCCGGGGACTCTCAGGCAGCCCCAGCATTTT,CASSLDPGTLRQPQHF
NA,TRBJ1-2,TRBV9,once,TGTGCCAGCAGCGTAGCTACCGGGAACTATGGCTACACCTTC,CASSVATGNYGYTF
TRBD2,TRBJ2-1,TRBV4-1,NA,TGCGCCAGCAGCCCGGGACTAGCCGCCTTGAAGTCCGATGAGCAGTTCTTC,CASSPGLAALKSDEQFF
NA,TRBJ1-4,TRBV9,NA,TGTGCCAGCAGCGTCGACAGGATATGGAATGAAAAACTGTTTTTT,CASSVDRIWNEKLFF
NA,TRBJ2-3,TRBV18,NA,TGTGCCAGCTCACCAGGACAGACCACAGATACGCAGTATTTT,CASSPGQTTDTQYF
TRBD2,TRBJ2-1,TRBV27,NA,TGTGCCAGCAGTTCGAACCGACGGGGGGGTGTGCAGTTCTTC,CASSSNRRGGVQFF
TRBD2,TRBJ2-7,TRBV12-5,NA,TGTGCTAGTGTCCCGCCGGGTCTAGCGGGAGGGCAGAGTCCCTACGAGCAGTACTTC,CASVPPGLAGGQSPYEQYF
NA,TRBJ2-5,TRBV7-3,NA,TGTGCCAGCAGCCTACAACCCGGTGGAGTTGAGACCCAGTACTTC,CASSLQPGGVETQYF
NA,TRBJ1-2,TRBV5-1,NA,TGCGCCAGCAGCTCCCACACCGGCTACACCTTC,CASSSHTGYTF
TRBD2,TRBJ2-5,TRBV9,NA,TGTGCCAGCAGCCGCTATAGCGGGGAGGAGACCCAGTACTTC,CASSRYSGEETQYF
TRBD1,TRBJ2-2,TRBV2,NA,TGTGCCAGCAGTGACGGGACAGGGGCGCTCACCGGGGAGCTGTTTTTT,CASSDGTGALTGELFF
TRBD2,TRBJ2-2,TRBV7-2,NA,TGTGCCAGCAGCCCGGTCGGTCCCGGCGGGAGCCCCGCCGGGGAGCTGTTTTTT,CASSPVGPGGSPAGELFF
NA,TRBJ2-5,TRBV3-1/TRBV3-2,NA,TGTGCCAGCAGCCAAGGGGGGGGCGAGACCCAGTACTTC,CASSQGGGETQYF
NA,TRBJ1-1,TRBV29-1,NA,TGCAGCGTTGGGACAGAGAACGAGAACACTGAAGCTTTCTTT,CSVGTENENTEAFF